The 23 T cell receptor beta chains presented below share a single source sample, sequenced in a study of blood T cells in healthy people across ages. PCR was performed a second time for about 7 to 11 cycles using a sample-barcoded 5' primer and a J-beta primer mix. TCRdb redid the calling of the 5' RACE reads with MiXCR, one entry per CDR3 protein. The sample consists of about 730,000 distinct CDR3 sequences, approximately 43% of them appearing once. Sequenced material: blood. The origin of the receptors is a woman in her sixties or seventies in good health.

Written as DNA, the CDR3 is TGTGCCAGCCTTCCGGGTACGGCATATGGCTACACCTTC. Amino acids: CASLPGTAYGYTF. The rearrangement joins TRBV12-3 or TRBV12-4 to TRBJ1-2; no firm D call. The CDR3 contains 13 residues. V was trimmed by 8 bases and J by 5 bases, leaving 15 bases between them.

This clonotype was found a few times. This chain uses TRBV29-1 with TRBJ2-7; D is possibly TRBD2 (6 bases). The J call is uncertain, as TRBJ2-5 better fits the DNA end. This CDR3 comprises 13 residues. CDR1 SQVTM and CDR2 ANQGSEA come from the germline V gene. This CDR3 is CSVGFRGGETQYF. The CDR3 bases are TGCAGCGTTGGTTTCCGGGGAGGAGAGACCCAGTACTTC.

This clonotype turned up a few times. The chain recombines TRBV12-3 or TRBV12-4 with TRBJ2-7, with 9 bases identical to TRBD1. The trim removed 6 bases at V and 0 bases at J, leaving 9 bases unmatched. The CDR3 consists of 16 residues. CDR3 region: CASSPKTGGASYEQYF. Here the CDR3 DNA reads TGTGCCAGCAGCCCTAAAACAGGGGGCGCCTCCTACGAGCAGTACTTC.

The chain carries TRBV3-1 and TRBJ1-2; D may be TRBD1 (6 bases). CDR1 and CDR2 (germline): LGHDT, YNNKEL (reference sequence). Trimming shortened V by 4 bases and J by 5 bases, and 17 bases separated the two germline ends. The CDR3 has 15 residues. Written as DNA, the CDR3 is TGTGCCAGCAGCCGACTTCGCAGGGGAGAATATGGCTACACCTTC. Protein product: CASSRLRRGEYGYTF.

The genes are TRBV9 and TRBJ2-3; D is perhaps TRBD2 (6 bases). CDR1 is SGDLS, CDR2 YYNGEE, per germline. Trimming cost V 4 bases and J 2 bases, with 17 bases left between them. This CDR3 comprises 16 residues. CDR3 region: CASSQEQRVITDTQYF. The CDR3 DNA reads TGTGCCAGCAGCCAGGAGCAGCGGGTGATCACAGATACGCAGTATTTT.

This clonotype was seen a handful of times. The rearrangement links TRBV5-1 to TRBJ2-3; 8 bases match TRBD2. The CDR3 runs 17 residues. Germline CDR1 reads SGHRS; CDR2 reads YFSETQ. The V gene end was trimmed by 0 bases and the J gene end by 3 bases; junction bases not matched to a gene: 9. CDR3 sequence reads: CASSLGGTRGVTDTQYF. CDR3 nucleotides: TGCGCCAGCAGCTTGGGGGGGACTAGGGGTGTGACAGATACGCAGTATTTT.

This clonotype has a count of ten or more. Being one base from a much bigger clone, this may be a read error. The genes are TRBV20-1 and TRBJ2-7; 10 bases fit TRBD2. V dropped 0 bases and J dropped 7; count of bases not matched to a gene: 12. Germline CDR1 DFQATT, CDR2 SNEGSKA (reference sequence). This CDR3 comprises 16 residues. The CDR3 nucleotides are TGCAGTGCTAGAGAAGCGGGAGGGCCGGGGGACAATGAGCAGTACTTC. Protein product: CSAREAGGPGDNEQYF.

V usage is TRBV20-1 and J usage is TRBJ2-3, with D hard to call. The CDR3 spans 15 residues. Germline values: CDR1 DFQATT, CDR2 SNEGSKA (reference sequence). Trimming took 4 bases from V and 4 from J, leaving 18 bases between them. In nucleotides, the CDR3 is TGCAGTGCTATCGCAAGCAGAGTAGTGGCAGATACGCAGTATTTT. Protein product: CSAIASRVVADTQYF.

This sequence joins TRBV6-5 and TRBJ2-5; 8 bases fit TRBD1. This CDR3 contains 13 residues. The V and J ends lost 6 bases and 7 bases, in that order; junction bases with no gene match: 7. Germline lookup yields CDR1 MNHEY and CDR2 SVGAGI. Written as DNA, the CDR3 is TGTGCCAGCAGCGCTACAGGGGGTGGGACCCAGTACTTC. This codes for CASSATGGGTQYF.

This clonotype was observed a single time. A much more abundant neighbour one base away suggests this may be a read error. This likely comes from a read error, as the CDR3 has no conserved phenylalanine or tryptophan at its end. V is TRBV4-2 and J is TRBJ2-4; 10 nucleotides align to TRBD2. Judging by the DNA end, TRBJ2-7 fits better; the J call may be wrong. The germline V gene has CDR1 LGHNA and CDR2 YNFKEQ. The CDR3 loop spans 18 amino acids. This chain's CDR3 is CASSQEPLAGRTPYEQYS. As DNA, the CDR3 is TGTGCCAGCAGCCAAGAGCCACTAGCGGGGAGGACCCCCTACGAGCAGTACTCC.

This clonotype was picked up many times. This sequence joins TRBV7-8 and TRBJ2-7; D gene unclear. The length of the CDR3 is 14 residues. Per the germline V gene, CDR1 is SGHVS and CDR2 is FQNEAQ. V was trimmed by 3 bases and J by 1 base, leaving 10 bases between them. DNA of the CDR3: TGTGCCAGCAGCTTTTTAGGTGTGTCCTACGAGCAGTACTTC. Translated, it gives CASSFLGVSYEQYF.

V and J are TRBV18 and TRBJ2-7; 9 bases align to TRBD2. The CDR3 length is 15 residues. Losses at the gene ends were 3 bases for V and 4 bases for J; bases not matched to a gene: 7. Germline V lookup: CDR1 KGHSH, CDR2 LQKENI. The CDR3 nucleotides read TGTGCCAGCTCACCCACCATAGCGGGAGTATACGAGCAGTACTTC. It is translated as CASSPTIAGVYEQYF.

The rearrangement uses TRBV15 and TRBJ2-2; 7 nucleotides align to TRBD1. The length of the CDR3 is 15 residues. J gave up 7 bases and V 1 base, and 6 bases lay outside the gene matches. Germline V gives CDR1 LNHNV, CDR2 YYDKDF (reference sequence). CDR3 coding DNA: TGTGCCACCAGCAGAGGCTCTCAGGGGGTCGGGGAGCTGTTTTTT. Its translation: CATSRGSQGVGELFF.

The chain has TRBV5-1 and TRBJ2-4, with no clear D. Germline V gene lookup returns CDR1 SGHRS and CDR2 YFSETQ. The ends were cut back, 0 bases at V and 0 bases at J, with 16 bases in the middle. The CDR3 is made up of 18 amino acids. The CDR3 is CASSLVGNPLLAKNIQYF. The CDR3 DNA sequence: TGCGCCAGCAGCTTGGTGGGGAACCCACTACTAGCCAAAAACATTCAGTACTTC. Supplemented by reference TRBV5-1 and TRBJ2-4, the full variable domain reads KAGVTQTPRYLIKTRGQQVTLSCSPISGHRSVSWYQQTPGQGLQFLFEYFSETQRNKGNFPGRFSGRQFSNSRSEMNVSTLELGDSALYLCASSLVGNPLLAKNIQYFGAGTRLSVL.

The chain couples TRBV28 to TRBJ2-7; TRBD1 matches at 8 bases. The ends lost 5 bases at V and 6 bases at J; junction bases unmatched: 3. The CDR3 has 12 residues. The germline gives CDR1 MDHEN, CDR2 SYDVKM. The CDR3 nucleotides are TGTGCCAGCAGTCGGACAGGGACCGAGCAGTACTTC. As protein: CASSRTGTEQYF.

A remark on this clonotype: Germline is not matched at one junction end, which may reflect a read error. The V call is TRBV4-2, the J call TRBJ2-7, with 11 bases that match TRBD1. The CDR3 has 15 amino acids. Germline V gene lookup returns CDR1 LGHNA and CDR2 YNFKEQ. The CDR3 DNA follows: TGTGCCCGCAGCCAGGGGACAGGGGGTGCCTACGAACAGTACTTC. This translates into CARSQGTGGAYEQYF.

The table lists this clonotype with a few counts. The chain uses TRBV18 and TRBJ2-7; 7 bases map to TRBD1. Germline V gene sequence: CDR1 KGHSH, CDR2 LQKENI. Unmatched junction bases numbered 2, after V lost 3 bases and J lost 6 bases. The CDR3 has 12 residues. This CDR3 is CASSPTGFEQYF. The CDR3 DNA follows: TGTGCCAGCTCACCGACAGGGTTCGAGCAGTACTTC.

CDR3 DNA: TGTGCCAGCAGCCAAGAACCCAGGAGTAGCGGGGGGGCCTTCTCCTACGAGCAGTACTTC. Its translation: CASSQEPRSSGGAFSYEQYF. The chain employs TRBV4-2 and TRBJ2-7, with TRBD2 identical over 11 bases. Germline assignment: CDR1 LGHNA and CDR2 YNFKEQ. CDR3 length equals 20 residues. The trim removed 0 bases at V and 0 bases at J, leaving 13 bases unmatched.

This chain uses TRBV3-1 with TRBJ1-1; D remains ambiguous. Deletions cut 1 base from V and 1 base from J, with 10 bases between. CDR3 size: 15 residues. The germline V gene encodes CDR1 LGHDT and CDR2 YNNKEL (reference sequence). Here the CDR3 reads CASSQGVGGNTEAFF. The CDR3, as DNA: TGTGCCAGCAGCCAAGGGGTCGGAGGGAACACTGAAGCTTTCTTT. Full variable domain (remainder filled in from reference TRBV3-1 and TRBJ1-1): DTAVSQTPKYLVTQMGNDKSIKCEQNLGHDTMYWYKQDSKKFLKIMFSYNNKELIINETVPNRFSPKSPDKAHLNLHINSLELGDSAVYFCASSQGVGGNTEAFFGQGTRLTVV.

This clonotype was picked up one time. One junction end does not reproduce the germline sequence, and a read error may be involved. This sequence joins TRBV7-2 and TRBJ2-4, with D perhaps matching TRBD2 (7 bases). The CDR3 is 15 amino acids. CDR1 and CDR2 (germline): SGHTA, FQGNSA. CDR3 in amino acids: CASSPGGPTSYEQDF. The DNA for the CDR3 is TGTGCCAGCAGCCCGGGGGGCCCCACCTCCTACGAGCAGGACTTC. Filled out from reference TRBV7-2 and TRBJ2-4, the complete variable domain reads GAGVSQSPSNKVTEKGKDVELRCDPISGHTALYWYRQSLGQGLEFLIYFQGNSAPDKSGLPSDRFSAERTGGSVSTLTIQRTQQEDSAVYLCASSPGGPTSYEQDFGAGTRLSVL.

This clonotype was picked up a small number of times. The chain links TRBV28 to TRBJ2-1; 8 bases line up with TRBD1. After removal of 6 bases from V and 2 bases from J, the junction contained 6 bases not matched to a gene. The CDR3 sequence is 15 residues long. Germline loops: CDR1 MDHEN, CDR2 SYDVKM. In DNA, the CDR3 is TGTGCCAGCAGACCGGGACAGGTGGCCTACAATGAGCAGTTCTTC. This translates into CASRPGQVAYNEQFF.

This chain links TRBV20-1 with TRBJ1-5; no reliable D call. The CDR3 spans 13 residues. Trimming shortened V by 2 bases and J by 5 bases, and 10 bases separated the two germline ends. Germline V gene sequence: CDR1 DFQATT, CDR2 SNEGSKA (reference sequence). CDR3 protein: CSARQNRDQPQHF. The CDR3 region has the DNA TGCAGTGCTAGACAAAACCGAGATCAGCCCCAGCATTTT.

The V call is TRBV9, the J call TRBJ2-7; D may be TRBD2 (6 bases). Germline V gives CDR1 SGDLS, CDR2 YYNGEE. The CDR3 has 16 residues. The V and J ends lost 0 bases and 2 bases respectively, with 15 bases between them. The CDR3 DNA reads TGTGCCAGCAGCGTAGTAGAGAGCGGGCCCCCCTACGAGCAGTACTTC. Translation gives CASSVVESGPPYEQYF.